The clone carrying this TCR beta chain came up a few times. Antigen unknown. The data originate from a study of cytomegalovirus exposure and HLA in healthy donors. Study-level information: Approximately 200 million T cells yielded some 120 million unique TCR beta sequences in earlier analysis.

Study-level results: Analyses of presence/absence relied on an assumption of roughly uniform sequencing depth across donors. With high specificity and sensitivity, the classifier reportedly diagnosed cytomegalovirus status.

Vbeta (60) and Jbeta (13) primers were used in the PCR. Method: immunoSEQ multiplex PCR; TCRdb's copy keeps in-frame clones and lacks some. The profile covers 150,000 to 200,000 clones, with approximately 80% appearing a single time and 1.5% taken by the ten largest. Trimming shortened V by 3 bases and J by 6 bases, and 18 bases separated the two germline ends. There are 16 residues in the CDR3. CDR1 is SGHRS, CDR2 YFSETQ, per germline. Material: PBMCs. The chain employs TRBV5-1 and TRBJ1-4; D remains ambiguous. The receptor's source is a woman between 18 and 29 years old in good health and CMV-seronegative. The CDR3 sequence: CASSSVTRDMDEKLFF. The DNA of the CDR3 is TGCGCCAGCAGCTCTGTCACACGGGATATGGATGAAAAACTGTTTTTT.